This TCR beta chain was retrieved from a study of blood T cell repertoires in COVID-19. Study-wide background: PBMCs, B-cell-depleted T cells, or T cells were the source of the cDNA or gDNA that made up the material.

Germline CDR1 is ENHRY and CDR2 is SYGVKD. The CDR3 covers 14 residues. Trimming pared 4 bases from V and 1 base from J, leaving 7 bases between. The assay was immunoSEQ multiplex PCR, and TCRdb's table has in-frame clones only and misses some. The data hold about 400,000 clones, with approximately 86% observed a single time. This clone appeared a few times. The sequenced material came from peripheral blood. J is TRBJ2-2 and V is TRBV10-3; no reliable D call. The sequence was obtained from a human donor in a cohort sampled during active COVID-19. The CDR3 DNA reads as TGTGCCATCAGTGGACATTTGAACACCGGGGAGCTGTTTTTT. Translating gives CAISGHLNTGELFF.